The 12 T cell receptor beta chains reported below all come from one sample, sequenced in a study of cytomegalovirus exposure and HLA in healthy donors (TCRdb year 2017). The library was generated by the immunoSEQ multiplex PCR assay. For the multiplex PCR, a mixture combining 60 forward primers for TCR Vbeta segments and 13 reverse primers for TCR Jbeta segments was used. As stored in TCRdb, this immuneACCESS dataset retains in-frame rearrangements with V and J assigned. A fraction of the clones does not appear; measured against another copy, unresolved V genes explain less than half of the discrepancy, and the remainder lacks a known reason. A total of about 150,000 clones appear in this sample, around 9.6% of them only once. The ten biggest clones cover approximately 1.8% of the sample. The material sequenced was PBMCs. Receptors were obtained from a male donor in good health and CMV-seronegative.

DNA of the CDR3: TGTGCCAGCAGCGTAGGGCCCAATCAGCCCCAGCATTTT. Protein sequence: CASSVGPNQPQHF. V is TRBV9 and J is TRBJ1-5; D gene uncertain. V was pared by 0 bases and J by 3 bases, with 4 bases between. CDR3 length: 13 amino acids. Germline CDR1 reads SGDLS; CDR2 reads YYNGEE.

This clone was counted only a few times. The rearrangement uses TRBV18 and TRBJ2-2, with TRBD2 as a possible D gene (5 bases). The CDR3 consists of 15 residues. In germline, CDR1 is KGHSH, CDR2 LQKENI. V dropped 2 bases and J dropped 1 base, with 8 bases sitting between them. CDR3 DNA: TGTGCCAGCTCACCAAGCCGGGAGAACACCGGGGAGCTGTTTTTT. Translated, it gives CASSPSRENTGELFF.

This clone was observed a few times. The chain employs TRBV5-1 and TRBJ2-1, with 7 bases lining up with TRBD2. CDR3 length: 16 residues. After removal of 0 bases from V and 7 bases from J, the junction contained 10 bases not matched to a gene. Germline assignment: CDR1 SGHRS and CDR2 YFSETQ. The CDR3 reads CASSLGLAVGVNEQFF. Here the CDR3 DNA reads TGCGCCAGCAGCTTGGGACTAGCAGTGGGAGTGAATGAGCAGTTCTTC.

The chain joins TRBV25-1 to TRBJ1-2; the D is unclear. This CDR3 comprises 12 residues. Germline-derived CDR1 and CDR2 are MGHDK and SYGVNS. Trimming stripped 6 bases from V and 4 bases from J, with 9 bases between. Here the CDR3 DNA reads TGTGCCAGCAGCCAGTTGGCCTATGGCTACACCTTC. This gives the protein CASSQLAYGYTF.

There are a few counts of this clone. The chain combines TRBV6-5 with TRBJ2-3; D might be TRBD1 (6 bases). Trimming removed 4 bases at V and 1 base at J, with 9 bases between. The CDR3 contains 14 residues. Germline V lookup: CDR1 MNHEY, CDR2 SVGAGI. CDR3 nucleotides: TGTGCCAGCAGTTCTTGGACAGGCACAGATACGCAGTATTTT. Translated: CASSSWTGTDTQYF.

This clone was seen only a few times. This chain links TRBV19 with TRBJ1-5; D gene unclear. The CDR3 extends over 15 amino acids. V was cut by 4 bases and J by 3 bases, with 13 bases left in between. Germline loops: CDR1 LNHDA, CDR2 SQIVND (reference sequence). CDR3 region: CASSTPLGVNQPQHF. CDR3 in DNA: TGTGCCAGTAGTACCCCACTCGGGGTCAATCAGCCCCAGCATTTT.

The genes are TRBV28 and TRBJ2-3; 7 bases align to TRBD1. This CDR3 is built from 14 residues. Germline V gene sequence: CDR1 MDHEN, CDR2 SYDVKM. Losses at the gene ends were 4 bases for V and 8 bases for J; bases not matched to a gene: 9. In DNA, the CDR3 is TGTGCCAGCAGTTGGGGACAGAATGGGGCTACGCAGTATTTT. Amino acids: CASSWGQNGATQYF.

This clone came up a few times. As DNA, the CDR3 is TGCGCCAGCAGCTGGGGACAGGGCGGCGAGCAGTACTTC. It is translated as CASSWGQGGEQYF. This chain links TRBV5-1 with TRBJ2-7, with TRBD1 matching over 9 bases. V dropped 3 bases and J dropped 6; count of bases not matched to a gene: 4. The CDR3 has 13 amino acids. Germline CDR1 and CDR2: SGHRS and YFSETQ.

This clone was detected only a few times. The CDR3 DNA is TGTGCCAGCAGGCAACGAGGGACTAGCGGGAGGGTAGGCGATACGCAGTATTTT. It codes for CASRQRGTSGRVGDTQYF. The chain recombines TRBV27 with TRBJ2-3; TRBD2 aligns across 16 bases. The CDR3 is 18 residues long. With 6 bases clipped from V and 6 bases from J, the junction kept 12 bases outside the gene matches. Germline loops: CDR1 MNHEY, CDR2 SMNVEV (reference sequence).

The chain joins TRBV5-1 to TRBJ2-7; 8 bases agree with TRBD1. Germline V gene sequence: CDR1 SGHRS, CDR2 YFSETQ. V lost 4 bases to trimming and J lost 1 base; unmatched junction nucleotides: 7. The CDR3 totals 15 residues. CDR3 bases: TGCGCCAGCAGCGACCCGGGACAGGCTTCCTACGAGCAGTACTTC. As protein: CASSDPGQASYEQYF.

As for this clone: Other DNA sequences from this sample encode an identical CDR3 as well. This chain uses TRBV5-1 with TRBJ2-5; no reliable D call. The CDR3 is made up of 13 amino acids. Germline CDR1 and CDR2: SGHRS and YFSETQ. V was shortened by 1 base and J by 1 base, with 5 bases between the two germline ends. Written as DNA, the CDR3 is TGCGCCAGCAGCTTGTCAGTCCAAGAGACCCAGTACTTC. Amino acids: CASSLSVQETQYF.

In nucleotides, the CDR3 is TGCAGCTTCGCCGGGGGGGCCTCTGGGGCCAACGTCCTGACTTTC. Its protein is CSFAGGASGANVLTF. The V and J genes are TRBV29-1 and TRBJ2-6, with 8 bases that match TRBD2. Germline assignment: CDR1 SQVTM and CDR2 ANQGSEA. V lost 8 bases, J lost 0 bases, and 6 bases stayed unmatched. The CDR3 runs to 15 residues.